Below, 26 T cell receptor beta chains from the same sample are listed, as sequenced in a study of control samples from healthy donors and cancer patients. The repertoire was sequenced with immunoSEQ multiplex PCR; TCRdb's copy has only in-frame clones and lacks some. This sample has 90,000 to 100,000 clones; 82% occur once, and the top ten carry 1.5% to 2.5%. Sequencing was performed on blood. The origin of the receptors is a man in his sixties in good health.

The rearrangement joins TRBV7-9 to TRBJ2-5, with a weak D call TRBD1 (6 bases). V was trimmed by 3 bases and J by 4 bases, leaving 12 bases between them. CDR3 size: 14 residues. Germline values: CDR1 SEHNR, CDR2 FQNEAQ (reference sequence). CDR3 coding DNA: TGTGCCAGCAGCTTCCTGATAGGGGGAGAGACCCAGTACTTC. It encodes CASSFLIGGETQYF.

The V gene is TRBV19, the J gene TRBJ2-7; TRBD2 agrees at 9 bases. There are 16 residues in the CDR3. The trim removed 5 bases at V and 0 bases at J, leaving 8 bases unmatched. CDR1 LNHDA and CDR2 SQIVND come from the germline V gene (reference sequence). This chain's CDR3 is CASSLYLAGNSYEQYF. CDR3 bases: TGTGCCAGTAGTTTGTACCTAGCGGGGAACTCCTACGAGCAGTACTTC.

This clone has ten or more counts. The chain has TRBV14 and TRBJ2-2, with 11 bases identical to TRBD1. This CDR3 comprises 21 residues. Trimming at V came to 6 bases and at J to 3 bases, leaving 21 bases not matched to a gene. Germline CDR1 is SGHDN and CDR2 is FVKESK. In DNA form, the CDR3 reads TGTGCCAGCAGGCCCGGCCGTGGACAGGGGGCTTTGGGGTCCTACACCGGGGAGCTGTTTTTT. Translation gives CASRPGRGQGALGSYTGELFF.

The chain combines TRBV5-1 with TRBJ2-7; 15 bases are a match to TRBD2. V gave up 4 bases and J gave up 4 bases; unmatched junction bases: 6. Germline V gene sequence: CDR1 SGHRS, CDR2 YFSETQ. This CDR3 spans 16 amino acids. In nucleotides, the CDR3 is TGCGCCAGCAGCGAGATCGGGACTAGCGGGGGGTACGAGCAGTACTTC. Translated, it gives CASSEIGTSGGYEQYF.

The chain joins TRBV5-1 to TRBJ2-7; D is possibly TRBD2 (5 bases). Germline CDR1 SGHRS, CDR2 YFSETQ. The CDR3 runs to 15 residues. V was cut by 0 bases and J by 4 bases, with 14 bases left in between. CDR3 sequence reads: CASSLAPGSGYEQYF. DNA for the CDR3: TGCGCCAGCAGCTTGGCTCCGGGTTCGGGGTACGAGCAGTACTTC.

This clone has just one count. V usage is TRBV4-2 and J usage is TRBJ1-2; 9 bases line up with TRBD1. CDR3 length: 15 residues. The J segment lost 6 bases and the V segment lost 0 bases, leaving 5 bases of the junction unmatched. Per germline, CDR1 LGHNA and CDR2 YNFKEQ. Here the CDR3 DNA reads TGTGCCAGCAGCCAAGATTACAGGACAGGGGATGGCTACACCTTC. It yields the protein CASSQDYRTGDGYTF.

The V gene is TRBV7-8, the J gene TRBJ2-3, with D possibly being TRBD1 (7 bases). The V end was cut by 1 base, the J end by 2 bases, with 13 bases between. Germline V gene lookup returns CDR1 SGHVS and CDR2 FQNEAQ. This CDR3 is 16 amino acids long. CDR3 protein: CASSLESGGNTDTQYF. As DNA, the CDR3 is TGTGCCAGCAGCTTAGAATCAGGGGGGAACACAGATACGCAGTATTTT.

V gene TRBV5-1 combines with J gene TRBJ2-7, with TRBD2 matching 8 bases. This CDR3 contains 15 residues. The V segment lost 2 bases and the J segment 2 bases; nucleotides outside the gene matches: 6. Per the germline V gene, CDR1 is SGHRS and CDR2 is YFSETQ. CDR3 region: CASSFGLAGTYEQYF. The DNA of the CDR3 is TGCGCCAGCAGCTTTGGGTTAGCGGGAACCTACGAGCAGTACTTC.

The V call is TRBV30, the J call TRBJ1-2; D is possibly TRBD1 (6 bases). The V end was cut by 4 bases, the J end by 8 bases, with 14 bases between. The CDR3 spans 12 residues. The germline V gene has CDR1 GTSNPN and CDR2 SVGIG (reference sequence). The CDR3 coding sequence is TGTGCCTGGACTGTTGGGGGCGGCGGCTACACCTTC. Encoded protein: CAWTVGGGGYTF.

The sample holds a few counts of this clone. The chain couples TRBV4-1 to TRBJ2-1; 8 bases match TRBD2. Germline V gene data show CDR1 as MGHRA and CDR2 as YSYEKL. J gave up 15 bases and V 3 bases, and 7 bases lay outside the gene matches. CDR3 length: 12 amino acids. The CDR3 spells CASSQVAGRRFF. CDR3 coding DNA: TGCGCCAGCAGCCAGGTAGCGGGGAGGCGGTTCTTC.

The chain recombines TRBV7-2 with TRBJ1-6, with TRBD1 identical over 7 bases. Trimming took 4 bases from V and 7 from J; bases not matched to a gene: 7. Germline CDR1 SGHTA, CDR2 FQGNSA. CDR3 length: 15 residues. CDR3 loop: CASSSQGGTNSPLHF. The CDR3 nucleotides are TGTGCCAGCAGCTCTCAGGGGGGGACAAATTCACCCCTCCACTTT. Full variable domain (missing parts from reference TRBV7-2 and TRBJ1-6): GAGVSQSPSNKVTEKGKDVELRCDPISGHTALYWYRQSLGQGLEFLIYFQGNSAPDKSGLPSDRFSAERTGGSVSTLTIQRTQQEDSAVYLCASSSQGGTNSPLHFGNGTRLTVT.

CDR3 amino acids: CASSVRRATYEQYF. The CDR3 DNA sequence: TGTGCCAGCAGTGTTCGCAGGGCCACCTACGAGCAGTACTTC. The rearrangement uses TRBV2 and TRBJ2-7; a possible D gene is TRBD1 (5 bases). Trimming removed 4 bases from V and 2 bases from J, with 12 bases in between. CDR1 is SNHLY and CDR2 is FYNNEI in the germline V gene. CDR3 length: 14 amino acids.

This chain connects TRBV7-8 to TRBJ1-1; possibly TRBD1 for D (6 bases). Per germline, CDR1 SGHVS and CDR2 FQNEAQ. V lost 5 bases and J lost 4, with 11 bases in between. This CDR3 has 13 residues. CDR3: CASSPRTVTEAFF. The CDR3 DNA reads TGTGCCAGCAGCCCCCGGACAGTCACTGAAGCTTTCTTT.

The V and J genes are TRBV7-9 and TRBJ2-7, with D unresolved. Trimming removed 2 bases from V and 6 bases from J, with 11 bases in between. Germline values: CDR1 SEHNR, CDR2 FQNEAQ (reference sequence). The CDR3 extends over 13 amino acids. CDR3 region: CASSLIEEREQYF. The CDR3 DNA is TGTGCCAGCAGCTTAATAGAGGAACGCGAGCAGTACTTC. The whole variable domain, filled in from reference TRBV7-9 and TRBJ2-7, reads DTGVSQNPRHKITKRGQNVTFRCDPISEHNRLYWYRQTLGQGPEFLTYFQNEAQLEKSRLLSDRFSAERPKGSFSTLEIQRTEQGDSAMYLCASSLIEEREQYFGPGTRLTVT.

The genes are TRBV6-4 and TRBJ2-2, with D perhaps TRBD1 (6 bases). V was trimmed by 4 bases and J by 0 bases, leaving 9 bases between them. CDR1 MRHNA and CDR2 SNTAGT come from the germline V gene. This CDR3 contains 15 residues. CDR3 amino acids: CASSAGTTNTGELFF. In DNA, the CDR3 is TGTGCCAGCAGTGCCGGGACAACGAACACCGGGGAGCTGTTTTTT.

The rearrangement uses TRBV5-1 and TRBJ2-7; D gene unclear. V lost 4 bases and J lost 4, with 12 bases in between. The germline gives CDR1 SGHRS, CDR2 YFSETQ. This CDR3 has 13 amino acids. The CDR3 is CASSDFNSYEQYF. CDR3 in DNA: TGCGCCAGCAGCGACTTTAACTCTTACGAGCAGTACTTC.

The CDR3 nucleotides are TGTGCCAGCTCACTAGGGGGGGACCGGGACAGGCTGTCCTACGAGCAGTACTTC. This sequence encodes CASSLGGDRDRLSYEQYF. The chain recombines TRBV18 with TRBJ2-7; weak D call: TRBD1 (8 bases). This CDR3 is built from 18 residues. The germline gives CDR1 KGHSH, CDR2 LQKENI. V gave up 4 bases and J gave up 1 base, with 23 bases separating them.

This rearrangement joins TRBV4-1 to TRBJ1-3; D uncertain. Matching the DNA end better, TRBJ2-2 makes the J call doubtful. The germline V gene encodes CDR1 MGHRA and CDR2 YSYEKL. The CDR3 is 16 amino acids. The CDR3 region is CASSQLNLVDTGELFF. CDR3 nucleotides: TGCGCCAGCAGCCAGCTAAACCTGGTAGACACCGGGGAGCTGTTTTTT.

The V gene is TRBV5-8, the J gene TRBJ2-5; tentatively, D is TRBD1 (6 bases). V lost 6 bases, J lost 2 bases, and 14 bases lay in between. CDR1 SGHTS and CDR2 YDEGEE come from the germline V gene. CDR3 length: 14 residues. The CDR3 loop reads CASNYRDKQETQYF. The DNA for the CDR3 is TGTGCCAGCAACTACCGGGACAAACAAGAGACCCAGTACTTC.

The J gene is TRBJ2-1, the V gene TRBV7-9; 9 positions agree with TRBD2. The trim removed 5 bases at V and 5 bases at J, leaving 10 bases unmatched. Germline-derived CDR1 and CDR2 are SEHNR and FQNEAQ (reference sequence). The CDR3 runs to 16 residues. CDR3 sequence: CASSNLAGESNNEQFF. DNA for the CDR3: TGTGCCAGCAGCAACTTAGCGGGAGAAAGCAACAATGAGCAGTTCTTC.

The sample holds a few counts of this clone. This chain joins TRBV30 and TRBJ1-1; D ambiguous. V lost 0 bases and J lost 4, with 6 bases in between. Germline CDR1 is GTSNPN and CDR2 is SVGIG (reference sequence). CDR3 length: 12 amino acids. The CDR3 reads CAWSVLGTEAFF. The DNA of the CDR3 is TGTGCCTGGAGTGTTTTGGGCACTGAAGCTTTCTTT.

CDR3 nucleotides: TGCGCCAGCAGCTTGTCCGGGGGGACGGAGACCCAGTACTTC. Its protein product is CASSLSGGTETQYF. The rearrangement uses TRBV5-1 and TRBJ2-5; 7 bases are a match to TRBD2. CDR1 is SGHRS and CDR2 is YFSETQ in the germline V gene. CDR3 length: 14 amino acids. The J segment lost 5 bases and the V segment lost 1 base, leaving 5 bases of the junction unmatched.

The CDR3 protein is CSVETQSYEQYF. The CDR3 DNA follows: TGCAGCGTCGAGACACAATCTTACGAGCAGTACTTC. This chain uses TRBV29-1 with TRBJ2-7; no definite D call. V shed 6 bases and J shed 4 bases, with 13 bases lying between them. There are 12 residues in the CDR3. CDR1 is SQVTM, CDR2 ANQGSEA, per germline.

CDR3 nucleotides: TGTGCCAGCTCACCGACTCTAACTGAAGCTTTCTTT. It yields the protein CASSPTLTEAFF. The chain is built from TRBV18 and TRBJ1-1; D remains unclear. Germline CDR1 and CDR2: KGHSH and LQKENI. V lost 3 bases, J lost 5 bases, and 7 bases lay in between. CDR3 length: 12 amino acids.

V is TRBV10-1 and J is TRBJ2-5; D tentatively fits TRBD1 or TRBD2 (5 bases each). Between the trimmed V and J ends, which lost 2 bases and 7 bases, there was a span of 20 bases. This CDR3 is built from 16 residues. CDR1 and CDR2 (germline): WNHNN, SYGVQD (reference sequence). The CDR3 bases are TGCGCCAGCAGTGAGATGTTCCAGGGACGTCCGCGGACCCAGTACTTC. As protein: CASSEMFQGRPRTQYF.

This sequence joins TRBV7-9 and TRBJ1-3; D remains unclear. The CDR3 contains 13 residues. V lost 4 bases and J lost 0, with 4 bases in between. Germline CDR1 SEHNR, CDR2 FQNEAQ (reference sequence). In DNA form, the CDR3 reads TGTGCCAGCAGCTATGACTCTGGAAACACCATATATTTT. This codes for CASSYDSGNTIYF.